This is a list of T cell receptor beta chains from one sample in a study of blood T cells in healthy people across ages. TCRdb re-analysed the 5' RACE reads in MiXCR, keeping a single row per CDR3 protein. The table includes 550,000 to 650,000 distinct CDR3 sequences, around a quarter detected once. This sample also belongs to another study, concerning T cells of mothers and their children.

The specimen sequenced was blood. These receptors came from a boy between 2 and 15 years old in good health. Both conserved end residues are part of each CDR3. The D gene is left open where the match is weak. Where a row states a size, it is once, few, many or the class of an expanded clone; other rows omit it.

d_call	v_call	clone_size	j_call	cdr3_aa	cdr3_nt
.	TRBV7-8	few	TRBJ1-1	CASSLAVPGPNTEAFF	TGTGCCAGCAGCTTAGCTGTCCCGGGACCGAACACTGAAGCTTTCTTT
TRBD1	TRBV7-2	few	TRBJ1-5	CASSLFNRGRQPQHF	TGTGCCAGCAGCTTGTTCAACAGGGGGAGGCAGCCCCAGCATTTT
.	TRBV27	.	TRBJ2-5	CASSLFGAGRETQYF	TGTGCCAGCAGTTTATTCGGGGCAGGGAGAGAGACCCAGTACTTC
TRBD2	TRBV5-1	.	TRBJ2-5	CASSSMGSGQQETQYF	TGCGCCAGCAGCTCAATGGGTAGCGGGCAGCAAGAGACCCAGTACTTC
.	TRBV29-1	few	TRBJ2-1	CSGQGNPYNEQFF	TGCAGCGGCCAAGGGAACCCCTACAATGAGCAGTTCTTC
.	TRBV7-9	few	TRBJ2-5	CASSLDEAGTQYF	TGTGCCAGCAGCCTGGACGAGGCTGGGACCCAGTACTTC
TRBD1	TRBV7-2	.	TRBJ2-1	CAGSFGQGSYNEQFF	TGTGCCGGCAGCTTTGGACAGGGTTCCTACAATGAGCAGTTCTTC
TRBD2	TRBV3-1	.	TRBJ2-7	CASTLRLAGAYEQYF	TGTGCCAGCACCCTACGACTAGCGGGGGCCTACGAGCAGTACTTC
.	TRBV14	few	TRBJ2-2	CASRPTSSGGGELFF	TGTGCCAGCAGGCCAACCTCAAGCGGCGGCGGGGAGCTGTTTTTT
.	TRBV7-8	few	TRBJ2-3	CASSIYTDTQYF	TGTGCCAGCAGCATCTACACAGATACGCAGTATTTT
.	TRBV27	.	TRBJ1-1	CASSPHSGGVEAFF	TGTGCCAGCAGTCCACATTCGGGAGGGGTTGAAGCTTTCTTT
.	TRBV5-1	few	TRBJ2-2	CASSFQGSTGELFF	TGCGCCAGCAGCTTCCAGGGGTCCACCGGGGAGCTGTTTTTT
.	TRBV5-1	.	TRBJ2-7	CASSLADSTYEQYF	TGCGCCAGCAGCTTGGCGGATTCAACCTACGAGCAGTACTTC
.	TRBV4-2	.	TRBJ2-5	CASSQEGGFETQYF	TGTGCCAGCAGCCAAGAGGGGGGTTTCGAGACCCAGTACTTC
.	TRBV20-1	.	TRBJ1-1	CSARVPGVNTEAFF	TGCAGTGCTAGAGTACCAGGGGTGAACACTGAAGCTTTCTTT
.	TRBV11-2	few	TRBJ1-4	CASSLGREHEKLFF	TGTGCCAGCAGCTTGGGCAGGGAGCATGAAAAACTGTTTTTT
.	TRBV2	.	TRBJ2-1	CASSPAGSGDEQFF	TGTGCCAGCTCCCCGGCTGGTAGCGGCGATGAGCAGTTCTTC
.	TRBV12-3/TRBV12-4	many	TRBJ1-1	CASSLGGDTEAFF	TGTGCCAGCAGTTTAGGAGGGGACACTGAAGCTTTCTTT
TRBD1	TRBV15	.	TRBJ2-5	CATSRDRFRGRDQETQYF	TGTGCCACCAGCAGAGATCGGTTCAGGGGGCGAGATCAAGAGACCCAGTACTTC
.	TRBV2	few	TRBJ1-2	CASSEVKKGDGYTF	TGTGCCAGCAGTGAAGTAAAGAAAGGGGATGGCTACACCTTC
TRBD2	TRBV20-1	.	TRBJ2-2	CSARDRQAGNTGELFF	TGCAGTGCTAGAGATCGACAAGCGGGAAACACCGGGGAGCTGTTTTTT
TRBD1	TRBV5-8	few	TRBJ2-5	CASSLGTGGKETQYF	TGTGCCAGCAGCCTAGGGACAGGGGGAAAAGAGACCCAGTACTTC
.	TRBV9	.	TRBJ1-4	CARSGRDEKLFF	TGTGCCAGGTCCGGGAGGGATGAAAAACTGTTTTTT
.	TRBV29-1	few	TRBJ2-6	CSAYIAISGANVLTF	TGCAGCGCATACATCGCCATCTCTGGGGCCAACGTCCTGACTTTC
.	TRBV3-1	.	TRBJ2-6	CASSQRGFYSGANVLAF	TGTGCCAGCAGCCAAAGGGGGTTTTACTCTGGGGCCAACGTCCTGGCTTTC
TRBD2	TRBV9	few	TRBJ2-1	CASSAGLAGANEQFF	TGTGCCAGCAGCGCAGGACTAGCGGGAGCAAATGAGCAGTTCTTC
.	TRBV5-5	few	TRBJ2-5	CASSQELISEETQYF	TGTGCCAGCAGCCAGGAACTCATCTCCGAGGAGACCCAGTACTTC
.	TRBV28	.	TRBJ2-7	CASSLGRVVRGAPYEQYF	TGTGCCAGCAGTTTAGGCAGGGTTGTAAGGGGGGCCCCCTACGAGCAGTACTTC
.	TRBV20-1	.	TRBJ2-3	CSAAGLINTDTQYF	TGCAGTGCGGCGGGACTGATCAATACAGATACGCAGTATTTT
.	TRBV12-3/TRBV12-4	.	TRBJ2-3	CASSFRASFTDTQYF	TGTGCCAGCAGTTTCCGGGCCTCATTCACAGATACGCAGTATTTT
.	TRBV27	.	TRBJ1-1	CASSPGTFIKTFF	TGTGCCAGCAGTCCAGGGACATTCATAAAGACTTTCTTT
TRBD2	TRBV20-1	few	TRBJ2-5	CSARLAGGYQETQYF	TGCAGTGCTCGGTTAGCGGGAGGGTACCAAGAGACCCAGTACTTC
TRBD2	TRBV12-3/TRBV12-4	.	TRBJ2-4	CASRKGLAGNIQYF	TGTGCCAGCAGAAAGGGACTAGCGGGAAACATCCAGTACTTC
TRBD2	TRBV20-1	.	TRBJ2-3	CSARGVSRASGSTDTQYF	TGCAGTGCTAGAGGGGTTAGTAGGGCTAGCGGAAGCACAGATACGCAGTATTTT
.	TRBV13	few	TRBJ1-5	CASSYGPNQPQHF	TGTGCCAGCAGCTACGGACCCAATCAGCCCCAGCATTTT
.	TRBV5-1	.	TRBJ2-5	CASSLGSWFRLQETQYF	TGCGCCAGCAGCTTAGGGTCTTGGTTTAGGCTCCAAGAGACCCAGTACTTC